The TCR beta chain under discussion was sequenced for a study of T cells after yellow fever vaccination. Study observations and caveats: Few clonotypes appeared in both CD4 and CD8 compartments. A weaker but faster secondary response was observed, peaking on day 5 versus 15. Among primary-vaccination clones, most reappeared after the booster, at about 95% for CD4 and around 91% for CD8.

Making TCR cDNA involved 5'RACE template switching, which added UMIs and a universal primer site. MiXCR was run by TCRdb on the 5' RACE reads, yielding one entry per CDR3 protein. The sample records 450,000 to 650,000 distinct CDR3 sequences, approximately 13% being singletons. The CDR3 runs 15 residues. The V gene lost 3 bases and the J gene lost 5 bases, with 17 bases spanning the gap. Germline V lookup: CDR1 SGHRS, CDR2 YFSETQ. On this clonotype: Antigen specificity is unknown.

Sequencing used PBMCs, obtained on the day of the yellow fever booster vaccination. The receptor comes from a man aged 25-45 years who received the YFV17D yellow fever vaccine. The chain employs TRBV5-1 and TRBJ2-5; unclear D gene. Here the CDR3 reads CASSYSRTSPETQYF. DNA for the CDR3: TGCGCCAGCAGCTACTCTAGGACCTCCCCGGAGACCCAGTACTTC.